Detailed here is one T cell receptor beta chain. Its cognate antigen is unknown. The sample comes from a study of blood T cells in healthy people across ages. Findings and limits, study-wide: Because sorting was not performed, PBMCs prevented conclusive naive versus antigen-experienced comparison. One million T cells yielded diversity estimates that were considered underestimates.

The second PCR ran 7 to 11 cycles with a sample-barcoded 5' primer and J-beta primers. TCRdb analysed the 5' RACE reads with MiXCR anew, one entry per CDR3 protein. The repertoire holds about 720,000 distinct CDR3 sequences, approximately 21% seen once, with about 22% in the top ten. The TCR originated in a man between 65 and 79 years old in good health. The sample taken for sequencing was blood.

The DNA of the CDR3 is TGTGCCAGCAGTTATGGAGTATTTGCCGGAAACACCATATATTTT. Encoded protein: CASSYGVFAGNTIYF. The chain links TRBV12-3 or TRBV12-4 to TRBJ1-3; D is unresolved. V was shortened by 4 bases and J by 4 bases, with 14 bases between the two germline ends. The CDR3 has 15 amino acids.